This T cell receptor beta chain was retrieved from a study of shared clonotypes between healthy human individuals. Across the whole study: CD4 naive cells filled three plates per donor, CD4 memory three, CD8 naive two and CD8 memory one. The study's findings and limits: Richness estimates generally favored naive over memory subsets.

The assay used deep level. The protocol was immunoSEQ multiplex PCR, while the TCRdb copy is restricted to in-frame clones and leaves out a portion. The sample carries a few million clones, approximately 94% recorded once. Germline V gene data show CDR1 as MNHNS and CDR2 as SASEGT. V lost 1 base and J lost 8, with 11 bases in between. The CDR3 is 14 amino acids. Note on this clone: The antigen is undetermined. This sample also contains other DNA sequences that code for the same CDR3.

This clonotype was obtained from a man between 18 and 29 years old in good health. The gene calls are TRBV6-1 and TRBJ1-4; TRBD1 is a possible D gene (5 bases). The specimen was naive CD4+ T cells sorted from blood. Described subset: CD45RA+ positively selected. The CDR3 here is CASSEGGGREKLFF. In DNA form, the CDR3 reads TGTGCCAGCAGTGAAGGGGGGGGGAGAGAAAAACTGTTTTTT.